A single sample gave rise to the 18 T cell receptor beta chains below, sequenced in a study of T cell repertoires in cytomegalovirus infection. Their antigens remain unidentified. One entry per CDR3 protein, called by TCRdb with MiXCR from the reads. The sample yields some 900,000 distinct CDR3 sequences, less than 35% seen once. Sequences were derived from cultured CD8+ T cells from PBMCs, sampled from culture after CMV antigen stimulation. Every receptor here comes from a human donor in good health (CMV status not recorded). Some clones in this sample may be carry-over from other donors' samples.

V and J are TRBV19 and TRBJ2-5; 7 nucleotides match TRBD2. V lost 6 bases, J lost 0 bases, and 4 bases stayed unmatched. CDR1 LNHDA and CDR2 SQIVND come from the germline V gene (reference sequence). The CDR3 length is 14 residues. The CDR3 DNA is TGTGCCAGTAGACGACGGGGGGACCAAGAGACCCAGTACTTC. This encodes CASRRRGDQETQYF.

The chain is built from TRBV11-2 and TRBJ2-2; D is ambiguous. CDR1 and CDR2 from the germline V gene are SGHAT and FQNNGV. This CDR3 comprises 16 residues. Trimming removed 5 bases from V and 0 bases from J, with 13 bases in between. CDR3 sequence reads: CASSLWSRTNTGELFF. The CDR3 coding sequence is TGTGCCAGCAGCCTGTGGTCGAGGACGAACACCGGGGAGCTGTTTTTT.

The J gene is TRBJ2-2, the V gene TRBV7-4, with D unresolved. Between the trimmed V and J ends, which lost 8 bases and 1 base, there was a span of 14 bases. CDR3 length equals 15 residues. Germline V gene sequence: CDR1 SGHVT, CDR2 SQSDAQ. CDR3 nucleotides: TGTGCCAGCGGCCCGAGTCCGGGGAACACCGGGGAGCTGTTTTTT. Protein product: CASGPSPGNTGELFF.

There are many counts of this clonotype. The rearrangement joins TRBV7-9 to TRBJ2-2; no clear D. The germline V and J ends were trimmed by 2 bases and 2 bases, with 12 bases remaining between them. CDR3 length: 16 residues. Per germline, CDR1 SEHNR and CDR2 FQNEAQ (reference sequence). Written as DNA, the CDR3 is TGTGCCAGCAGCTTATGGCAGGCGGTAAACACCGGGGAGCTGTTTTTT. Translating gives CASSLWQAVNTGELFF.

This clonotype was observed a handful of times. This sequence joins TRBV7-6 and TRBJ1-2; D gene ambiguous. Germline loops: CDR1 SGHVS, CDR2 FNYEAQ. This CDR3 comprises 13 residues. The V gene lost 3 bases and the J gene lost 4 bases, with 9 bases spanning the gap. This chain's CDR3 is CASSFVDLYGYTF. The CDR3 coding sequence is TGTGCCAGCAGCTTTGTGGATCTCTATGGCTACACCTTC.

This clonotype has more than one count but fewer than ten. V is TRBV12-3 or TRBV12-4 and J is TRBJ1-2; TRBD1 agrees at 9 bases. The CDR3 is made up of 13 amino acids. J was trimmed by 6 bases and V by 5 bases; bases with no gene match: 4. The CDR3 loop reads CASSQTGGNGYTF. The CDR3 DNA follows: TGTGCCAGCAGTCAAACAGGGGGCAATGGCTACACCTTC.

In this sample, this clonotype turned up a few times. The chain links TRBV5-4 to TRBJ2-7; 8 bases line up with TRBD2. The CDR3 extends over 14 amino acids. Germline V gives CDR1 SGHNT, CDR2 YYREEE (reference sequence). J gave up 4 bases and V 0 bases, and 3 bases lay outside the gene matches. CDR3 loop: CASSLEGLGYEQYV. DNA of the CDR3: TGTGCCAGCAGCTTGGAGGGACTAGGGTACGAGCAGTACGTC.

This clonotype showed up many times. One end of the junction does not line up with germline, which may come from a read error. The chain employs TRBV12-3 or TRBV12-4 and TRBJ2-5, with D possibly TRBD2 on 5 matching bases. The CDR3 is 14 residues long. This chain's CDR3 is CASSLGRGRETQYF. The CDR3 coding sequence is TGTGCCAGCAGCTTAGGTCGGGGAAGAGAGACCCAGTACTTC.

This chain uses TRBV27 with TRBJ2-2, with TRBD2 identical over 11 bases. V lost 5 bases and J lost 3; bases outside the gene matches: 14. This CDR3 has 19 residues. CDR1 MNHEY and CDR2 SMNVEV come from the germline V gene (reference sequence). The CDR3, as DNA: TGTGCCAGCAGTCTTACTAGCGGGGGATCCCCTGAATACACCGGGGAGCTGTTTTTT. This translates into CASSLTSGGSPEYTGELFF.

The chain is built from TRBV27 and TRBJ2-3; D ambiguous. There are 15 residues in the CDR3. The V end was cut by 0 bases, the J end by 2 bases, with 9 bases between. CDR1 and CDR2 from the germline V gene are MNHEY and SMNVEV (reference sequence). In DNA form, the CDR3 reads TGTGCCAGCAGTTTATCTGGGCCGGTCACAGATACGCAGTATTTT. Protein sequence: CASSLSGPVTDTQYF.

The rearrangement joins TRBV27 to TRBJ1-2, with unresolved D. Trimming took 3 bases from V and 7 from J, leaving 12 bases between them. CDR1 is MNHEY, CDR2 SMNVEV, per germline (reference sequence). The CDR3 runs to 13 residues. CDR3 nucleotide sequence: TGTGCCAGCAGTTTGATAGGGAGCTTTGGCTACACCTTC. Its translation is CASSLIGSFGYTF.

This clonotype occurred many times. J is TRBJ1-2 and V is TRBV7-2; TRBD1 matches at 10 bases. V trimming: 4 bases; J trimming: 2 bases; junction bases outside the gene matches: 10. Germline CDR1 SGHTA, CDR2 FQGNSA. This CDR3 contains 17 residues. As DNA, the CDR3 is TGTGCCAGCAGCTCCAGGGACAGGGGCTTTTTGAACTATGGCTACACCTTC. Translated, it gives CASSSRDRGFLNYGYTF. Full variable domain (rest looked up from reference TRBV7-2 and TRBJ1-2): GAGVSQSPSNKVTEKGKDVELRCDPISGHTALYWYRQSLGQGLEFLIYFQGNSAPDKSGLPSDRFSAERTGGSVSTLTIQRTQQEDSAVYLCASSSRDRGFLNYGYTFGSGTRLTVV.

The CDR3 DNA follows: TGCAGTGCTAGAAACAGGGGGCGTAGCAATCAGCCCCAGCATTTT. Translating it yields CSARNRGRSNQPQHF. This chain connects TRBV20-1 to TRBJ1-5; 9 bases line up with TRBD1. CDR1 is DFQATT and CDR2 is SNEGSKA in the germline V gene (reference sequence). V lost 2 bases and J lost 0; bases outside the gene matches: 2. This CDR3 has 15 residues.

The chain joins TRBV20-1 to TRBJ2-2; perhaps TRBD2 as D (7 bases). The CDR3 spans 15 residues. Germline V gives CDR1 DFQATT, CDR2 SNEGSKA (reference sequence). Trimming pared 4 bases from V and 5 bases from J, leaving 17 bases between. The CDR3 sequence: CSAKGWGGETGELFF. CDR3 sequence (DNA): TGCAGTGCTAAGGGATGGGGGGGCGAGACCGGGGAGCTGTTTTTT.

A word on this clonotype: One base away lies a much larger clone, so this may be a sequencing read error. Given the absence of the conserved phenylalanine or tryptophan at the CDR3 end, a read error is likely. V usage is TRBV7-2 and J usage is TRBJ2-2; 8 bases align to TRBD2. The CDR3 is 17 amino acids. Germline CDR1 reads SGHTA; CDR2 reads FQGNSA. The J segment lost 1 base and the V segment lost 4 bases, leaving 8 bases of the junction unmatched. This CDR3 reads CASSSGTRGGNTGELFS. CDR3 bases: TGTGCCAGCAGCTCCGGGACTAGAGGGGGGAACACCGGGGAGCTGTTTTCT.

The chain has TRBV19 and TRBJ2-4, with a possible D match to TRBD2 (5 bases). This CDR3 is 14 amino acids long. The germline V and J ends were trimmed by 0 bases and 8 bases, with 11 bases remaining between them. CDR1 is LNHDA and CDR2 is SQIVND in the germline V gene (reference sequence). The CDR3 nucleotides are TGTGCCAGTAGTATAGACCCCCGCGGGCACATTCAGTACTTC. Residues: CASSIDPRGHIQYF.

This chain uses TRBV27 with TRBJ1-5; 7 positions agree with TRBD1. Germline CDR1 and CDR2: MNHEY and SMNVEV (reference sequence). V was clipped by 6 bases and J by 5 bases; unmatched bases: 7. The CDR3 totals 14 residues. CDR3 DNA: TGTGCCAGCAGGAAGACAGGGTGGGATCAGCCCCAGCATTTT. Its translation: CASRKTGWDQPQHF.

The V call is TRBV15, the J call TRBJ2-7; D uncertain. CDR3 length equals 15 residues. V was cut by 0 bases and J by 5 bases, with 14 bases left in between. CDR1 and CDR2 from the germline V gene are LNHNV and YYDKDF (reference sequence). In nucleotides, the CDR3 is TGTGCCACCAGCAGAGACAGGACCATGGCCGACGAGCAGTACTTC. As protein: CATSRDRTMADEQYF.